A single sample is the source of the 32 T cell receptor beta chains below, sequenced in a study of blood T cell repertoires in COVID-19. Here immunoSEQ multiplex PCR was the method, and the copy in TCRdb shows in-frame clones only, minus some. The sample records approximately 300,000 clones, approximately 90% being singletons. Source material: peripheral blood. The receptor set was obtained from a woman between 45 and 60 years old with active or convalescent COVID-19.

The genes are TRBV18 and TRBJ1-1, with a possible D match to TRBD1 (5 bases). The CDR3 is 16 amino acids. The ends were cut back, 0 bases at V and 7 bases at J, with 18 bases in the middle. Germline-derived CDR1 and CDR2 are KGHSH and LQKENI. Here the CDR3 DNA reads TGTGCCAGCTCACCACCGGTTAGCAGGGATAGCGGTGAAGCTTTCTTT. Translating it yields CASSPPVSRDSGEAFF.

The genes are TRBV18 and TRBJ1-1, with D maybe TRBD1 (5 bases). The CDR3 totals 13 residues. Trimming removed 6 bases from V and 1 base from J, with 9 bases in between. Germline CDR1 KGHSH, CDR2 LQKENI. In DNA, the CDR3 is TGTGCCAGCTCCCCGGACACGAACACTGAAGCTTTCTTT. Residues: CASSPDTNTEAFF.

The chain employs TRBV4-2 and TRBJ1-5; a possible D gene is TRBD1 (6 bases). Germline CDR1 LGHNA, CDR2 YNFKEQ. CDR3 length: 15 residues. V was shortened by 0 bases and J by 6 bases, with 12 bases between the two germline ends. The CDR3 sequence is CASSQDPGVSQPQHF. The CDR3 DNA reads TGTGCCAGCAGCCAAGATCCAGGGGTCAGTCAGCCCCAGCATTTT.

This chain links TRBV11-1 with TRBJ2-7, with 7 bases fitting TRBD2. The germline CDR1 and CDR2 sequences are SGHAT and FQDESV (reference sequence). The CDR3 is 15 amino acids. The V and J ends lost 5 bases and 2 bases, in that order; junction bases with no gene match: 9. CDR3 residues: CASSDSREGAYEQYF. CDR3 coding DNA: TGTGCCAGCAGCGATAGTAGGGAGGGAGCCTACGAGCAGTACTTC.

The rearrangement uses TRBV30 and TRBJ2-1; 11 bases are a match to TRBD1. J was trimmed by 3 bases and V by 0 bases; bases with no gene match: 4. Germline CDR1 reads GTSNPN; CDR2 reads SVGIG (reference sequence). CDR3 length: 16 amino acids. The CDR3 nucleotides are TGTGCCTGGAGTGTACTAGGGACAGGGGGCTACAATGAGCAGTTCTTC. Translated: CAWSVLGTGGYNEQFF. The full variable domain, with the rest looked up from reference TRBV30 and TRBJ2-1, is SQTIHQWPATLVQPVGSPLSLECTVEGTSNPNLYWYRQAAGRGLQLLFYSVGIGQISSEVPQNLSASRPQDRQFILSSKKLLLSDSGFYLCAWSVLGTGGYNEQFFGPGTRLTVL.

The rearrangement uses TRBV6-2 or TRBV6-3 and TRBJ2-3; D may be TRBD2 (5 bases). The CDR3 runs 15 residues. In germline, CDR1 is MNHEY, CDR2 SVGEGT. V was cut by 0 bases and J by 6 bases, with 13 bases left in between. CDR3 bases: TGTGCCAGCAGTTACTCGATCTTGGACTTGGATACGCAGTATTTT. This encodes CASSYSILDLDTQYF.

A remark on this clone: One junction end disagrees with the germline gene, perhaps due to a read error. The genes are TRBV6-5 and TRBJ1-2; D uncertain. Germline CDR1 reads MNHEY; CDR2 reads SVGAGI. The CDR3 loop spans 13 amino acids. In nucleotides, the CDR3 is TGTGCCAGCAGTCCACGGACGGACTATGGCTACACCTTT. Translated, it gives CASSPRTDYGYTF.

This clone appeared once. The rearrangement uses TRBV11-2 and TRBJ2-5; tentatively, D is TRBD2 (5 bases). CDR3 length equals 15 residues. Per germline, CDR1 SGHAT and CDR2 FQNNGV. V lost 7 bases and J lost 5, with 20 bases in between. This CDR3 is CASTRGTSGTETQYF. CDR3 DNA sequence: TGTGCCAGCACTCGGGGAACTAGTGGCACGGAGACCCAGTACTTC.

The V gene is TRBV13, the J gene TRBJ2-7; no firm D call. V lost 2 bases to trimming and J lost 6 bases, with 5 bases between them. CDR3 length: 11 residues. CDR1 PRHDT and CDR2 FYEKMQ come from the germline V gene (reference sequence). CDR3 protein: CASSLSSEQYF. CDR3 in DNA: TGTGCCAGCAGCTTATCGTCCGAGCAGTACTTC.

This chain connects TRBV4-1 to TRBJ2-2; 7 nucleotides match TRBD2. Trimming took 1 base from V and 5 from J; bases not matched to a gene: 4. Germline-derived CDR1 and CDR2 are MGHRA and YSYEKL. This CDR3 has 15 residues. CDR3 sequence: CASSQGGRSTGELFF. The DNA of the CDR3 is TGCGCCAGCAGCCAAGGCGGGAGAAGTACCGGGGAGCTGTTTTTT.

This chain connects TRBV6-1 to TRBJ2-3; 7 bases fit TRBD1. The CDR3 totals 15 residues. The V and J ends lost 2 bases and 4 bases, in that order; junction bases with no gene match: 6. CDR1 is MNHNS and CDR2 is SASEGT in the germline V gene. This chain's CDR3 is CASSESRGWPDTQYF. The CDR3 DNA follows: TGTGCCAGCAGTGAAAGCAGGGGGTGGCCAGATACGCAGTATTTT.

This chain links TRBV4-3 with TRBJ1-2, with 7 bases fitting TRBD1. Germline assignment: CDR1 LGHNA and CDR2 YSLEER. This CDR3 has 13 amino acids. The trim removed 6 bases at V and 7 bases at J, leaving 8 bases unmatched. The CDR3 loop is CASSPGGRGGYTF. As DNA, the CDR3 is TGCGCCAGCAGTCCAGGGGGTCGCGGTGGCTACACCTTC.

V and J are TRBV19 and TRBJ2-7, with D perhaps matching TRBD1 (5 bases). The CDR3 contains 13 residues. Germline CDR1 and CDR2: LNHDA and SQIVND (reference sequence). The V end lost 7 bases, the J end lost 7 bases, and 17 bases lay between the germline ends. The CDR3 DNA reads as TGTGCCAGTAAACGATTAGGGGCGGATGAGCAGTACTTC. This encodes CASKRLGADEQYF.

In DNA form, the CDR3 reads TGTGCCAGCTCACCTTCAAGGACAGGGGGCGATGGCTACACCTTC. This gives the protein CASSPSRTGGDGYTF. This chain links TRBV18 with TRBJ1-2, with 11 bases aligning to TRBD1. Looked up from germline, CDR1 is KGHSH and CDR2 is LQKENI. V was pared by 3 bases and J by 6 bases, with 6 bases of the junction left unmatched. The CDR3 totals 15 residues.

The chain is built from TRBV19 and TRBJ1-3; D uncertain. CDR3 length: 13 residues. Per germline, CDR1 LNHDA and CDR2 SQIVND (reference sequence). Trimming took 7 bases from V and 0 from J, leaving 7 bases between them. CDR3 region: CASKLRSGNTIYF. CDR3 nucleotide sequence: TGTGCCAGTAAACTTCGCTCTGGAAACACCATATATTTT.

As for this clone: The junction departs from germline at one end; a sequencing error may be responsible. The chain has TRBV9 and TRBJ1-6; D may be TRBD1 (5 bases). The CDR3 sequence is 14 residues long. Looked up from germline, CDR1 is SGDLS and CDR2 is YYNGEE. Here the CDR3 DNA reads TGTGCCCGCAGCGCCGGGGGGGGTAATTCACCCCTCCACTTT. Translation gives CARSAGGGNSPLHF.

V and J are TRBV7-6 and TRBJ1-3, with unresolved D. Germline V lookup: CDR1 SGHVS, CDR2 FNYEAQ. CDR3 length: 15 residues. V was shortened by 1 base and J by 4 bases, with 11 bases between the two germline ends. In nucleotides, the CDR3 is TGTGCCAGCAGCTTAGGATCCGGGAGGGGAAACACCATATATTTT. It is translated as CASSLGSGRGNTIYF.

There are a few counts of this clone. The chain carries TRBV28 and TRBJ1-2; D unresolved. Trimming stripped 5 bases from V and 4 bases from J, with 17 bases between. This CDR3 is built from 15 residues. CDR1 and CDR2 from the germline V gene are MDHEN and SYDVKM. Here the CDR3 DNA reads TGTGCCAGCAGTGAGGGCGGGGAACCCATCTATGGCTACACCTTC. It translates to CASSEGGEPIYGYTF.

This clone was counted only a few times. The chain uses TRBV7-2 and TRBJ1-2; D uncertain. Germline V gene lookup returns CDR1 SGHTA and CDR2 FQGNSA. V lost 5 bases and J lost 2, with 6 bases in between. The CDR3 spans 12 residues. The DNA for the CDR3 is TGTGCCAGCAGCCGTGAGAACTATGGCTACACCTTC. As protein: CASSRENYGYTF.

The CDR3, as DNA: TGTGCCAGCAGCATGACAGGGGGCGAAACAGATACGCAGTATTTT. This codes for CASSMTGGETDTQYF. The chain joins TRBV6-4 to TRBJ2-3; 10 bases align to TRBD1. Looked up from germline, CDR1 is MRHNA and CDR2 is SNTAGT. V lost 6 bases and J lost 3; bases outside the gene matches: 6. CDR3 length equals 15 residues.

This clone has just one count. The rearrangement uses TRBV5-6 and TRBJ2-1; 7 bases match TRBD2. Germline CDR1 is SGHDT and CDR2 is YYEEEE. Trimming cost V 6 bases and J 8 bases; bases outside gene matches: 2. The CDR3 consists of 11 residues. The chain's CDR3 is CASTAGDEQFF. For the CDR3, the DNA is TGTGCCAGCACCGCGGGGGATGAGCAGTTCTTC.

The rearrangement links TRBV5-1 to TRBJ2-7; TRBD1 aligns across 8 bases. CDR1 and CDR2 (germline): SGHRS, YFSETQ. CDR3 length equals 13 residues. V trimming: 4 bases; J trimming: 5 bases; junction bases outside the gene matches: 5. The CDR3 here is CASSATGGHEQYF. The CDR3 DNA reads as TGCGCCAGCAGCGCTACAGGGGGACACGAGCAGTACTTC. Looking up the rest from reference TRBV5-1 and TRBJ2-7 gives the full variable domain: KAGVTQTPRYLIKTRGQQVTLSCSPISGHRSVSWYQQTPGQGLQFLFEYFSETQRNKGNFPGRFSGRQFSNSRSEMNVSTLELGDSALYLCASSATGGHEQYFGPGTRLTVT.

The gene calls are TRBV5-1 and TRBJ1-5, with 9 bases that match TRBD1. Per germline, CDR1 SGHRS and CDR2 YFSETQ. The ends lost 4 bases at V and 6 bases at J; junction bases unmatched: 8. This CDR3 region has 15 residues. CDR3 DNA: TGCGCCAGCAGCGACGGGACAGGGTTGAGTCAGCCCCAGCATTTT. Its protein product is CASSDGTGLSQPQHF.

Only one count was recorded for this clone. This sequence joins TRBV6-2 or TRBV6-3 and TRBJ1-1; TRBD1 aligns across 7 bases. The V and J ends lost 5 bases and 6 bases, in that order; junction bases with no gene match: 12. The CDR3 length is 15 residues. Germline CDR1 MNHEY, CDR2 SVGEGT. CDR3 sequence reads: CASSGSGGGQAEAFF. In DNA form, the CDR3 reads TGTGCCAGCAGTGGGTCAGGGGGAGGTCAGGCTGAAGCTTTCTTT.

A word on this clone: Other DNA variants within this sample encode the same CDR3. This chain joins TRBV18 and TRBJ1-2; 7 nucleotides line up with TRBD1. Germline V CDR1 and CDR2: KGHSH, LQKENI. This CDR3 region has 15 residues. V shed 1 base and J 2 bases; nucleotides not matched to a gene: 4. The chain's CDR3 is CASSPRTGGNYGYTF. As DNA, the CDR3 is TGTGCCAGCTCACCACGGACAGGCGGGAACTATGGCTACACCTTC.

A note on this clone: The identical CDR3 is also encoded by other nucleotide sequences in the sample. The V call is TRBV3-1 (or the pseudogene TRBV3-2), the J call TRBJ1-4; TRBD1 agrees at 8 bases. After removal of 4 bases from V and 4 bases from J, the junction contained 2 bases not matched to a gene. The CDR3 extends over 14 amino acids. Germline V CDR1 and CDR2: LGHDT, YNNKEL (reference sequence). The CDR3 sequence is CASSPTGVNEKLFF. CDR3 coding DNA: TGTGCCAGCAGCCCGACAGGGGTTAATGAAAAACTGTTTTTT.

This clone appeared once. J is TRBJ1-1 and V is TRBV25-1; 8 nucleotides line up with TRBD1. The CDR3 is made up of 14 amino acids. Trimming removed 6 bases from V and 5 bases from J; junction bases left unmatched: 8. Germline V lookup: CDR1 MGHDK, CDR2 SYGVNS. The CDR3 DNA sequence: TGTGCCAGCAGGGAGACAGGGGCGAAGACTGAAGCTTTCTTT. Its translation: CASRETGAKTEAFF.

The chain employs TRBV7-3 and TRBJ1-2; possible D gene TRBD1, 5 bases. This CDR3 spans 13 amino acids. The germline gives CDR1 SGHTA, CDR2 FQGTGA. Trimming pared 2 bases from V and 12 bases from J, leaving 16 bases between. The CDR3 reads CASSLDTGHPHTF. The CDR3 DNA follows: TGTGCCAGCAGCTTAGACACTGGACACCCCCACACCTTC.

This clone was recorded only once. V is TRBV7-3 and J is TRBJ2-1; a weak D match, TRBD2 (7 bases). There are 15 residues in the CDR3. The V gene lost 6 bases and the J gene lost 7 bases, with 19 bases spanning the gap. Germline V gene sequence: CDR1 SGHTA, CDR2 FQGTGA. The CDR3 loop is CASSLLGGPRNEQFF. The DNA of the CDR3 is TGTGCCAGCAGTCTCTTGGGGGGGCCGCGGAATGAGCAGTTCTTC.

This clone was counted a few times. This chain connects TRBV11-2 to TRBJ2-1, with D unresolved. Per germline, CDR1 SGHAT and CDR2 FQNNGV. The length of the CDR3 is 12 residues. V was clipped by 0 bases and J by 13 bases, with 10 bases between them. The CDR3, as DNA: TGTGCCAGCAGCTTAGAGAGTCTATCCCAGTTCTTC. The encoded protein is CASSLESLSQFF.

The genes are TRBV5-4 and TRBJ1-2; TRBD1 matches at 8 bases. The germline CDR1 and CDR2 sequences are SGHNT and YYREEE (reference sequence). CDR3 length: 17 residues. The V and J ends lost 3 bases and 8 bases, in that order; junction bases with no gene match: 18. The CDR3 loop is CASSSGRQGADIGGYTF. DNA of the CDR3: TGTGCCAGCAGCTCTGGTAGGCAGGGGGCCGACATAGGCGGCTACACCTTC.

The V call is TRBV7-2, the J call TRBJ2-7; tentative D call: TRBD1 (7 bases). Germline V lookup: CDR1 SGHTA, CDR2 FQGNSA. V lost 2 bases to trimming and J lost 3 bases, with 11 bases between them. The CDR3 sequence is 14 residues long. Here the CDR3 DNA reads TGTGCCAGCAGCTTACAGGGGGGATACTACGAGCAGTACTTC. Translation: CASSLQGGYYEQYF.